The source of this T cell receptor beta chain is a study of blood T cells in healthy people across ages. For this clonotype: What it recognizes is unknown.

The CDR3 runs to 12 residues. V lost 3 bases, J lost 7 bases, and 7 bases lay in between. Germline V lookup: CDR1 MNHEY, CDR2 SVGEGT. Then a second PCR, running roughly 7 to 11 cycles, was carried out with a sample-barcoded 5' primer and a J-beta primer mix. TCRdb redid the calling of the 5' RACE reads with MiXCR, one entry per CDR3 protein. The sample holds hundreds of thousands of distinct CDR3 sequences, more than 50% seen once. Findings and caveats of the study: In older individuals, TCR beta diversity per million T cells was lower, falling roughly linearly with age.

V and J are TRBV6-2 or TRBV6-3 and TRBJ2-1; D ambiguous. This receptor was taken from a middle-aged man in good health. What was sequenced was blood. The CDR3 DNA reads TGTGCCAGCAGTTATGGGTGGAATGAGCAGTTCTTC. Translated: CASSYGWNEQFF.